This passage covers 12 T cell receptor beta chains from one sample sequenced in a study of cytomegalovirus exposure and HLA in healthy donors. PCR involved 60 Vbeta and 13 Jbeta primers. Using immunoSEQ multiplex PCR, the repertoire was profiled, and TCRdb retains in-frame clones only, with some absent. The sample yields approximately 150,000 clones, 75% to 90% seen once. Input material: PBMCs. These TCRs come from a woman aged 25 to 45 in good health and CMV-seronegative.

V usage is TRBV13 and J usage is TRBJ2-5, with D possibly matching TRBD1 (6 bases). CDR3 length: 16 amino acids. V lost 2 bases and J 2 bases, leaving 15 bases between the germline ends. Per germline, CDR1 PRHDT and CDR2 FYEKMQ (reference sequence). Written as DNA, the CDR3 is TGTGCCAGCAGCTTACCGGAAGGGGGAAGGCAAGAGACCCAGTACTTC. Its translation is CASSLPEGGRQETQYF.

The CDR3 protein is CASSERGLDHEQYF. The CDR3 DNA is TGTGCCAGCAGCGAGCGGGGACTAGATCACGAGCAGTACTTC. The chain carries TRBV9 and TRBJ2-7, with 8 bases identical to TRBD2. The germline V gene encodes CDR1 SGDLS and CDR2 YYNGEE. The CDR3 is 14 residues long. V was pared by 3 bases and J by 5 bases, with 7 bases of the junction left unmatched.

The chain uses TRBV19 and TRBJ1-3; the D is unclear. Germline V CDR1 and CDR2: LNHDA, SQIVND (reference sequence). The ends were cut back, 4 bases at V and 1 base at J, with 11 bases in the middle. This CDR3 is built from 15 residues. CDR3 nucleotides: TGTGCCAGTAGTACCTCCGGGAGGTCTGGAAACACCATATATTTT. It is translated as CASSTSGRSGNTIYF.

This rearrangement joins TRBV7-2 to TRBJ2-3; no clear D. V was clipped by 4 bases and J by 1 base, with 15 bases between them. CDR1 and CDR2 from the germline V gene are SGHTA and FQGNSA. This CDR3 spans 16 amino acids. The CDR3 nucleotides are TGTGCCAGCAGCTCCCTCCACGGGTGGCGCACAGATACGCAGTATTTT. The encoded protein is CASSSLHGWRTDTQYF.

J is TRBJ2-3 and V is TRBV9; D uncertain. The germline V gene has CDR1 SGDLS and CDR2 YYNGEE. V was shortened by 7 bases and J by 6 bases, with 9 bases between the two germline ends. This CDR3 contains 11 residues. The CDR3 here is CASRVCDTQYF. The CDR3 DNA sequence: TGTGCCAGCCGGGTTTGCGATACGCAGTATTTT.

V gene TRBV7-6 combines with J gene TRBJ2-7, with 9 bases matching TRBD1. The germline V gene encodes CDR1 SGHVS and CDR2 FNYEAQ. V was clipped by 5 bases and J by 0 bases; unmatched bases: 8. The CDR3 covers 16 residues. The CDR3 DNA sequence: TGTGCCAGCAGCACACAACCACAGGGGGCCTCCTACGAGCAGTACTTC. Encoded protein: CASSTQPQGASYEQYF.

The V call is TRBV28, the J call TRBJ2-1; 13 bases match TRBD2. Germline V CDR1 and CDR2: MDHEN, SYDVKM. The length of the CDR3 is 13 residues. With 2 bases clipped from V and 13 bases from J, the junction kept 2 bases outside the gene matches. The CDR3 DNA follows: TGTGCCAGCAGTTTAGGGACTAGCGGGGAACAGTTCTTC. Residues: CASSLGTSGEQFF.

A few counts support this clone. The rearrangement uses TRBV4-1 and TRBJ2-7, with 12 bases that match TRBD1. The CDR3 consists of 14 residues. Germline V gene sequence: CDR1 MGHRA, CDR2 YSYEKL. The J segment lost 5 bases and the V segment lost 8 bases, leaving 7 bases of the junction unmatched. The CDR3 DNA reads TGCGCCAGCTCTCCCCGGGACAGGGGGCACGAGCAGTACTTC. Translation: CASSPRDRGHEQYF.

This clone was seen a few times. The same CDR3 can be traced to other DNA sequences in this sample. The rearrangement links TRBV4-3 to TRBJ2-3, with 7 bases aligning to TRBD2. Losses at the gene ends were 1 base for V and 0 bases for J; bases not matched to a gene: 1. This CDR3 has 15 amino acids. CDR1 is LGHNA and CDR2 is YSLEER in the germline V gene. CDR3: CASSQASGSTDTQYF. Written as DNA, the CDR3 is TGCGCCAGCAGCCAAGCTAGCGGAAGCACAGATACGCAGTATTTT.

CDR3 sequence reads: CASSAVKETQYF. The CDR3 DNA sequence: TGTGCCAGCAGTGCGGTTAAAGAGACCCAGTACTTC. The genes are TRBV2 and TRBJ2-5; no definite D call. Germline V gene lookup returns CDR1 SNHLY and CDR2 FYNNEI. Trimming removed 4 bases at V and 3 bases at J, with 6 bases between. This CDR3 has 12 amino acids.

V usage is TRBV7-2 and J usage is TRBJ2-7; 9 nucleotides match TRBD1. The germline V gene has CDR1 SGHTA and CDR2 FQGNSA. Trimming cost V 4 bases and J 7 bases; bases outside gene matches: 5. CDR3 size: 13 residues. The CDR3 DNA follows: TGTGCCAGCAGCTCACGACAGGGGGGTGAGCAGTACTTC. This sequence encodes CASSSRQGGEQYF.

This clone was observed a handful of times. V usage is TRBV30 and J usage is TRBJ2-7; D may be TRBD1 (5 bases). There are 14 residues in the CDR3. V was cut by 1 base and J by 3 bases, with 13 bases left in between. Germline CDR1 is GTSNPN and CDR2 is SVGIG (reference sequence). Here the CDR3 DNA reads TGTGCCTGGAGTGAAAGAAGAAGGGGCTACGAGCAGTACTTC. Encoded protein: CAWSERRRGYEQYF.